A selection of T cell receptor beta chains follows, all from one sample in a study of T cells after yellow fever vaccination. TCRdb re-called the 5' RACE reads through MiXCR, storing one row per CDR3 protein. Among 150,000 to 200,000 distinct CDR3 sequences listed, almost 7% were seen once. This sample comprised CD4+ T cells sorted from PBMCs, obtained 5 days after the first yellow fever vaccination. The origin of the receptors is a man aged 18 to 29 who received the YFV17D yellow fever vaccine. CDR3s include the opening cysteine and the closing phenylalanine or tryptophan. D genes are given only for firm matches. Expanded clones get a size class; other rows say once, few or many, or leave the size out.

J gene: TRBJ1-2
clone size: many
D gene: -
V gene: TRBV6-5
CDR3 DNA: TGTGCCAGCAGTTACTCGCCGACAGTAATCTATGGCTACACCTTC
CDR3 protein: CASSYSPTVIYGYTF

J gene: TRBJ1-2
clone size: many
D gene: -
V gene: TRBV20-1
CDR3 DNA: TGCAGTGCTAGAAGCAGGGAAAACTATGGCTACACCTTC
CDR3 protein: CSARSRENYGYTF

J gene: TRBJ1-3
clone size: many
D gene: -
V gene: TRBV7-3
CDR3 DNA: TGTGCCAGCAGCTTAAATCAGGCAGGGGCTGGAAACACCATATATTTT
CDR3 protein: CASSLNQAGAGNTIYF

J gene: TRBJ2-5
clone size: many
D gene: -
V gene: TRBV4-3
CDR3 DNA: TGCGCCAGCAGCCAAGACAAAGAGACCCAGTACTTC
CDR3 protein: CASSQDKETQYF

J gene: TRBJ2-1
clone size: many
D gene: -
V gene: TRBV12-3/TRBV12-4
CDR3 DNA: TGTGCCAGCAGAGATCTAGCGCTCAATGAGCAGTTCTTC
CDR3 protein: CASRDLALNEQFF

J gene: TRBJ2-5
clone size: many
D gene: -
V gene: TRBV7-2
CDR3 DNA: TGTGCCAGCAGCCGCCTGAAGGAGCGAGAGACCCAGTACTTC
CDR3 protein: CASSRLKERETQYF

J gene: TRBJ2-2
clone size: many
D gene: -
V gene: TRBV20-1
CDR3 DNA: TGCAGTGCTAGGGTAGCGGCGAACACCGGGGAGCTGTTTTTT
CDR3 protein: CSARVAANTGELFF

J gene: TRBJ1-1
clone size: -
D gene: -
V gene: TRBV12-3/TRBV12-4
CDR3 DNA: TGTGCCAGCAGCCGACGACAGTCGACTGAAGCTTTCTTT
CDR3 protein: CASSRRQSTEAFF

J gene: TRBJ1-2
clone size: few
D gene: TRBD1
V gene: TRBV11-2
CDR3 DNA: TGTGCCAGCAGCTTATTCCAGGGGGCGGACTATGGCTACACCTTC
CDR3 protein: CASSLFQGADYGYTF

J gene: TRBJ2-7
clone size: -
D gene: -
V gene: TRBV11-2
CDR3 DNA: TGTGCCAGCAGCCCCATACACCGGGCCCTTTTGGAGCAGTACTTC
CDR3 protein: CASSPIHRALLEQYF

J gene: TRBJ2-1
clone size: many
D gene: -
V gene: TRBV7-2
CDR3 DNA: TGTGCCAGCAGCTTGTCTAGAGTGGAGGGTGAGCAGTTCTTC
CDR3 protein: CASSLSRVEGEQFF

J gene: TRBJ2-3
clone size: -
D gene: -
V gene: TRBV7-2
CDR3 DNA: TGTGCCAGCAGCTTCGAGGGCCGCGATACGCAGTATTTT
CDR3 protein: CASSFEGRDTQYF

J gene: TRBJ2-3
clone size: many
D gene: -
V gene: TRBV15
CDR3 DNA: TGTGCCACCAACCTTAAGGGGATAGGAGATACGCAGTATTTT
CDR3 protein: CATNLKGIGDTQYF

J gene: TRBJ1-6
clone size: few
D gene: -
V gene: TRBV5-4
CDR3 DNA: TGTGCCAGCAGCTTGGGGGTCTCCTATAATTCACCCCTCCACTTT
CDR3 protein: CASSLGVSYNSPLHF

J gene: TRBJ1-1
clone size: many
D gene: -
V gene: TRBV12-3/TRBV12-4
CDR3 DNA: -
CDR3 protein: CASSSGVGGGTFF

J gene: TRBJ2-7
clone size: -
D gene: TRBD1
V gene: TRBV12-3/TRBV12-4
CDR3 DNA: TGTGCCAGCAGGGGGGGGACAGGGGGCGCGTACGAGCAGTACTTC
CDR3 protein: CASRGGTGGAYEQYF

J gene: TRBJ1-4
clone size: -
D gene: -
V gene: TRBV19
CDR3 DNA: TGTGCCAGTAGTATTTATTTGGGAAAACTGTTTTTT
CDR3 protein: CASSIYLGKLFF

J gene: TRBJ1-1
clone size: -
D gene: -
V gene: TRBV30
CDR3 DNA: TGTGCCTGGAGTTTAAAGGGGTGGTTCACTGAAGCTTTCTTT
CDR3 protein: CAWSLKGWFTEAFF

J gene: TRBJ1-1
clone size: many
D gene: -
V gene: TRBV3-1
CDR3 DNA: TGTGCCAGCAGCCAAGGCGGTGGGTGGAACACTGAAGCTTTCTTT
CDR3 protein: CASSQGGGWNTEAFF

J gene: TRBJ2-2
clone size: many
D gene: TRBD1
V gene: TRBV19
CDR3 DNA: TGTGCCAGTAGGAGAGGAAATCCGGGACAGGGTTCCGGGGAGCTGTTTTTT
CDR3 protein: CASRRGNPGQGSGELFF

J gene: TRBJ2-5
clone size: -
D gene: -
V gene: TRBV7-2
CDR3 DNA: TGTGCCAGCAGCACAAGAGCAGGGACACGAGAGACCCAGTACTTC
CDR3 protein: CASSTRAGTRETQYF

J gene: TRBJ1-3
clone size: few
D gene: -
V gene: TRBV6-5
CDR3 DNA: TGTGCCAGCAGTTACATACCCTCTGGAAACACCATATATTTT
CDR3 protein: CASSYIPSGNTIYF

J gene: TRBJ2-3
clone size: -
D gene: TRBD2
V gene: TRBV20-1
CDR3 DNA: TGCAGTTCAAGACTAGCGGGGACCTTTTATACGCAGTATTTT
CDR3 protein: CSSRLAGTFYTQYF

J gene: TRBJ1-6
clone size: -
D gene: TRBD1
V gene: TRBV5-1
CDR3 DNA: TGCGCCAGCACCTCAGACAGGGAAGGATCACCCCTCCACTTT
CDR3 protein: CASTSDREGSPLHF

J gene: TRBJ2-3
clone size: few
D gene: TRBD2
V gene: TRBV6-1
CDR3 DNA: TGTGCCAGCAATGGGGCGGGGGGGCCCAAAGATACGCAGTATTTT
CDR3 protein: CASNGAGGPKDTQYF

J gene: TRBJ1-2
clone size: many
D gene: -
V gene: TRBV4-3
CDR3 DNA: TGCGCCAGCAGCCGCCGATCTGGAGGCTACACCTTC
CDR3 protein: CASSRRSGGYTF

J gene: TRBJ2-3
clone size: few
D gene: TRBD2
V gene: TRBV12-3/TRBV12-4
CDR3 DNA: TGTGCCAGCAGTCCCCTAGCGGACACAGATACGCAGTATTTT
CDR3 protein: CASSPLADTDTQYF

J gene: TRBJ2-1
clone size: -
D gene: -
V gene: TRBV20-1
CDR3 DNA: TGCAGTGGTAAAGGTAACAATGAGCAGTTCTTC
CDR3 protein: CSGKGNNEQFF

J gene: TRBJ1-1
clone size: once
D gene: -
V gene: TRBV27
CDR3 DNA: TGTGCCAGCAGTTTGGGCTCCGGGGGTACTAAAGCTTTCTTT
CDR3 protein: CASSLGSGGTKAFF

J gene: TRBJ2-1
clone size: many
D gene: TRBD1
V gene: TRBV4-2
CDR3 DNA: TGTGCCAGCAGCCAAGAGGGACAGGGGCGAGGTGAGCAGTTCTTC
CDR3 protein: CASSQEGQGRGEQFF

J gene: TRBJ2-3
clone size: many
D gene: TRBD1
V gene: TRBV5-1
CDR3 DNA: TGCGCCAGCAGCGACACAGGGGGCACAGATACGCAGTATTTT
CDR3 protein: CASSDTGGTDTQYF

J gene: TRBJ1-5
clone size: many
D gene: -
V gene: TRBV15
CDR3 DNA: TGTGCCACCAGTTGGGGTAATAGCAATCAGCCCCAGCATTTT
CDR3 protein: CATSWGNSNQPQHF

J gene: TRBJ1-1
clone size: many
D gene: -
V gene: TRBV5-1
CDR3 DNA: TGCGCCAGCAGCTTGGTTGGGGGGCGCAAAGCTTTCTTT
CDR3 protein: CASSLVGGRKAFF

J gene: TRBJ1-2
clone size: many
D gene: -
V gene: TRBV7-2
CDR3 DNA: TGTGCCAGCAGCTTTGGCGCAGCACAACTTTATGGCTACACCTTC
CDR3 protein: CASSFGAAQLYGYTF

J gene: TRBJ2-3
clone size: many
D gene: TRBD2
V gene: TRBV6-1
CDR3 DNA: TGTGCCAGCAGAACCGGGGGGGGGCCCGATACGCAGTATTTT
CDR3 protein: CASRTGGGPDTQYF

J gene: TRBJ2-1
clone size: many
D gene: -
V gene: TRBV7-9
CDR3 DNA: TGTGCCAGCAGCCCCCGACTTGGGGCTTACAATGAGCAGTTCTTC
CDR3 protein: CASSPRLGAYNEQFF

J gene: TRBJ2-5
clone size: few
D gene: TRBD1
V gene: TRBV5-1
CDR3 DNA: TGCGCCAGCAGCGTCACAGGACAGGAGGAAGAGACCCAGTACTTC
CDR3 protein: CASSVTGQEEETQYF

J gene: TRBJ1-1
clone size: -
D gene: -
V gene: TRBV18
CDR3 DNA: TGTGCCAGCTCACCAGAACGTAACACTGAAGCTTTCTTT
CDR3 protein: CASSPERNTEAFF

J gene: TRBJ1-5
clone size: few
D gene: -
V gene: TRBV7-8
CDR3 DNA: TGTGCCAGCAGCTTAGAGAGCAGGGACCGAAGCAATCAGCCCCAGCATTTT
CDR3 protein: CASSLESRDRSNQPQHF

J gene: TRBJ2-5
clone size: once
D gene: TRBD1
V gene: TRBV10-3
CDR3 DNA: TGTGCCATCAGTAAGCATGGGACAGCAAAAGAGACCCAGTACTTC
CDR3 protein: CAISKHGTAKETQYF

J gene: TRBJ2-5
clone size: many
D gene: TRBD1
V gene: TRBV20-1
CDR3 DNA: TGCAGTGCCGACGCCGGGACAGCTCAAGAGACCCAGTACTTC
CDR3 protein: CSADAGTAQETQYF

J gene: TRBJ1-6
clone size: many
D gene: -
V gene: TRBV5-1
CDR3 DNA: TGCGCCAGCAGCTCGGGACTCGATGAAAGCTCCTATAATTCACCCCTCCACTTT
CDR3 protein: CASSSGLDESSYNSPLHF

J gene: TRBJ2-3
clone size: -
D gene: -
V gene: TRBV5-1
CDR3 DNA: TGCGCCAGCAGCTTGGGACAGATTAGCACAGATACGCAGTATTTT
CDR3 protein: CASSLGQISTDTQYF

J gene: TRBJ2-1
clone size: many
D gene: TRBD1
V gene: TRBV2
CDR3 DNA: TGTGCCAGCAGTAGGGACAGGGGGTTTAAGGATGAGCAGTTCTTC
CDR3 protein: CASSRDRGFKDEQFF